The clone carrying this T cell receptor (beta chain) was recorded at least ten times. The sample is drawn from a study of cytomegalovirus exposure and HLA in healthy donors. Both 60 Vbeta primers and 13 Jbeta primers went into the PCR. Data came from immunoSEQ multiplex PCR; TCRdb stores just in-frame clones and leaves some out. The profile shows some 160,000 clones, approximately 82% of them singletons. Germline V gene lookup returns CDR1 MNHNY and CDR2 SVGAGI (reference sequence). This CDR3 is built from 13 residues. The V end was cut by 2 bases, the J end by 1 base, with 5 bases between. The chain has TRBV6-6 and TRBJ1-1; D is unclear. The receptor was isolated from a male donor in good health and CMV-seronegative. The sample taken for sequencing was PBMCs. As DNA, the CDR3 is TGTGCCAGCAGTTACGGCACGAACACTGAAGCTTTCTTT. As protein: CASSYGTNTEAFF.